This entry concerns a single TCR beta chain. What it recognizes is unknown. TCRdb processed the 5' RACE reads anew with MiXCR; each CDR3 protein has one entry. The profile shows 150,000 to 200,000 distinct CDR3 sequences, 15% to 20% of them singletons. The sample originates from a study of CD8 T cells in ankylosing spondylitis. Points from the study as a whole: Clones linked to disease were reported to show significant enrichment in matched ankylosing spondylitis synovial fluid.

CDR3 length: 16 amino acids. V shed 6 bases and J shed 0 bases, with 18 bases lying between them. CDR1 and CDR2 from the germline V gene are MNHEY and SVGAGI. Sequencing input: blood, either unsorted or a sorted T cell fraction (not recorded which). This chain uses TRBV6-5 with TRBJ2-7, with D perhaps TRBD2 (5 bases). The receptor was derived from a male donor aged 10-29 years with ankylosing spondylitis or in good health (not recorded which). CDR3 nucleotides: TGTGCCAGCAGCCCTGACCGTTTAGCGAGCTCCTACGAGCAGTACTTC. Its translation: CASSPDRLASSYEQYF.